The next 5 T cell receptor beta chains were all read from a single sample in a study of T cell repertoires in cytomegalovirus infection. Their antigen targets remain unknown. Via MiXCR, TCRdb re-called the reads, giving one row per CDR3 protein. The sample records fewer than 1,000,000 distinct CDR3 sequences, around 30% being singletons. The starting material was cultured CD8+ T cells from PBMCs, obtained from culture after CMV antigen stimulation. These receptors were taken from a human donor in good health (CMV status not recorded). Some clones in this sample may be carry-over from other donors' samples.

V usage is TRBV6-2 or TRBV6-3 and J usage is TRBJ2-7; weak D call: TRBD1 (5 bases). Trimming stripped 5 bases from V and 1 base from J, with 12 bases between. Germline V gene lookup returns CDR1 MNHEY and CDR2 SVGEGT. The length of the CDR3 is 14 residues. The CDR3 is CASSESRASYEQYV. The CDR3 bases are TGTGCCAGCAGTGAAAGCAGGGCGTCCTACGAGCAGTACGTC.

The V call is TRBV5-1, the J call TRBJ1-1, with TRBD1 identical over 12 bases. Germline CDR1 and CDR2: SGHRS and YFSETQ. After removal of 4 bases from V and 6 bases from J, the junction contained 4 bases not matched to a gene. The CDR3 is 14 amino acids. The CDR3 loop is CASSGGQGAPEAFF. The CDR3 region has the DNA TGCGCCAGCAGCGGGGGACAGGGGGCCCCTGAAGCTTTCTTT.

The chain recombines TRBV7-3 with TRBJ2-2; D unclear. Germline V gene sequence: CDR1 SGHTA, CDR2 FQGTGA. This CDR3 region has 15 residues. V was pared by 2 bases and J by 4 bases, with 11 bases between. The CDR3 nucleotides are TGTGCCAGCAGCTTAGACGACTTGATCACCGGGGAGCTGTTTTTT. This encodes CASSLDDLITGELFF.

This clonotype was observed a handful of times. The chain combines TRBV19 with TRBJ2-3, with a possible D match to TRBD1 (5 bases). Germline V gene sequence: CDR1 LNHDA, CDR2 SQIVND (reference sequence). Deletions cut 6 bases from V and 2 bases from J, with 12 bases between. The CDR3 is 14 amino acids. In DNA form, the CDR3 reads TGTGCCAGTAGCCTAAGTGGGGCCACAGATACGCAGTATTTT. Translating gives CASSLSGATDTQYF.

The V call is TRBV7-2, the J call TRBJ1-3; 7 positions agree with TRBD1. The V gene's germline CDR1 is SGHTA and CDR2 FQGNSA. The CDR3 loop spans 15 amino acids. The ends lost 5 bases at V and 6 bases at J; junction bases unmatched: 10. The CDR3 region is CASSPRGGFENTIYF. The DNA of the CDR3 is TGTGCCAGCAGCCCCAGGGGGGGATTCGAAAACACCATATATTTT.